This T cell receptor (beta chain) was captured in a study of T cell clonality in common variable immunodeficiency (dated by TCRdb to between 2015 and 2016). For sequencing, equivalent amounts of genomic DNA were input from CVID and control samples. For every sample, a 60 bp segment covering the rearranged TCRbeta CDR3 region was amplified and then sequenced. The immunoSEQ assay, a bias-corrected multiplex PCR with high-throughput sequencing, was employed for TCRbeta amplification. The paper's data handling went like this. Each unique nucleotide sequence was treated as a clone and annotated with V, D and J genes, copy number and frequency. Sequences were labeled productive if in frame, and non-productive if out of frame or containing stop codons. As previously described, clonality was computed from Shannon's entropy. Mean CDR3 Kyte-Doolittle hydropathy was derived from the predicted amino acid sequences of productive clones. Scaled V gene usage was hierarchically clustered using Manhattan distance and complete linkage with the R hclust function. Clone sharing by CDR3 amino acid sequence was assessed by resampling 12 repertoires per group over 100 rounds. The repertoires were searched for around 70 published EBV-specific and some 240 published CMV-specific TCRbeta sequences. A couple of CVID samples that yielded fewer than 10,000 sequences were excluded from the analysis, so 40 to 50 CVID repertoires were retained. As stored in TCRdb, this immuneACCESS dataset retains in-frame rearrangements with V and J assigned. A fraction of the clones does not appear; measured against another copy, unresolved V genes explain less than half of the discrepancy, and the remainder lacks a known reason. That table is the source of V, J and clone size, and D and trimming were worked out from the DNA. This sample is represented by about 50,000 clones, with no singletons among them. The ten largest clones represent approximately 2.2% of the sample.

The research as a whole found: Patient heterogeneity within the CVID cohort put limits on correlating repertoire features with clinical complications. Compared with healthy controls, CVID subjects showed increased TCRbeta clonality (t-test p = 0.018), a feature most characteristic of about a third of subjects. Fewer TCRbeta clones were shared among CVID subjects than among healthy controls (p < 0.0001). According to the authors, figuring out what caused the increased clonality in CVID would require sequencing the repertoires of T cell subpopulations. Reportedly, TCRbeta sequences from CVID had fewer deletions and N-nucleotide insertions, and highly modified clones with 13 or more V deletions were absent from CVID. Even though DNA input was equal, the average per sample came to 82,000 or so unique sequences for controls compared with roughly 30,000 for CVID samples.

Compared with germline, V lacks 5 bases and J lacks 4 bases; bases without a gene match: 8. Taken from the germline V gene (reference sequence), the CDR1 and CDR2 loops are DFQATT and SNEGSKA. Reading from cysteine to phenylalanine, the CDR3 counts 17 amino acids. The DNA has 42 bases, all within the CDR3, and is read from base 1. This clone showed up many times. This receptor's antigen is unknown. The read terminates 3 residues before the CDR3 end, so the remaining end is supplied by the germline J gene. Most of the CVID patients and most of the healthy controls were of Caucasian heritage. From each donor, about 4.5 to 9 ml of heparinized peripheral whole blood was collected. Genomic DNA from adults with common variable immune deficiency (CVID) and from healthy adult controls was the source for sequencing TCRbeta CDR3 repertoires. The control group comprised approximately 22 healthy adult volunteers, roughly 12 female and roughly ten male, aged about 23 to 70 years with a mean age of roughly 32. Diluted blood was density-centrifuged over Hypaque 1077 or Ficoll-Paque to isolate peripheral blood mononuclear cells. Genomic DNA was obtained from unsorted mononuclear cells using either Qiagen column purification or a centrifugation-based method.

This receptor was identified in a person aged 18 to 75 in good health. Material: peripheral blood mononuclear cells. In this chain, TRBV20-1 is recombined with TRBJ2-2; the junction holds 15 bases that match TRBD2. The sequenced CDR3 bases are TGCAGTGCTTGGACTAGCGGGAGGGCCCTAGGCACCGGGGAG. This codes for CSAWTSGRALGTGE. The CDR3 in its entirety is CSAWTSGRALGTGELFF.